This T cell receptor beta chain was sequenced for a study of kidney transplant recipient with SARS-CoV-2 infection. Ten or more counts support this clonotype. Germline V CDR1 and CDR2: SEHNR, FQNEAQ (reference sequence). V lost 4 bases to trimming and J lost 7 bases, with 8 bases between them. The CDR3 spans 12 residues. From the reads, TCRdb called clonotypes with MiXCR, one entry per CDR3 protein. The sample includes 200,000 to 250,000 distinct CDR3 sequences, roughly 26% of them seen just once. Sequenced material: a blood sample, taken at baseline and on day 111 from a kidney transplant recipient. This chain joins TRBV7-9 and TRBJ2-1; D unresolved. The sequence derives from a male patient between 25 and 39 years old who had COVID-19 and was a kidney transplant recipient. Some T cells may arise from the graft donor. The CDR3 region has the DNA TGTGCCAGCAGCTCCCACCGGAATGAGCAGTTCTTC. Residues: CASSSHRNEQFF.